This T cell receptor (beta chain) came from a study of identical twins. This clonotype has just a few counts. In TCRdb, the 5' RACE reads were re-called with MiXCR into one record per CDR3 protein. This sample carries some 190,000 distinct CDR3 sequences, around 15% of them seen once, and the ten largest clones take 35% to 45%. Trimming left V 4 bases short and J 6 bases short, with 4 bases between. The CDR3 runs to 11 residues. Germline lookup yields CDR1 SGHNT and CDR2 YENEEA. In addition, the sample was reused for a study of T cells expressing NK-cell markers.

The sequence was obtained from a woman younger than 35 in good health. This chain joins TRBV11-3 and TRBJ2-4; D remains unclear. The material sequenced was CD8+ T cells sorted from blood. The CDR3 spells CASSYGNIQYF. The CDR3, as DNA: TGTGCCAGCAGCTACGGAAACATTCAGTACTTC.